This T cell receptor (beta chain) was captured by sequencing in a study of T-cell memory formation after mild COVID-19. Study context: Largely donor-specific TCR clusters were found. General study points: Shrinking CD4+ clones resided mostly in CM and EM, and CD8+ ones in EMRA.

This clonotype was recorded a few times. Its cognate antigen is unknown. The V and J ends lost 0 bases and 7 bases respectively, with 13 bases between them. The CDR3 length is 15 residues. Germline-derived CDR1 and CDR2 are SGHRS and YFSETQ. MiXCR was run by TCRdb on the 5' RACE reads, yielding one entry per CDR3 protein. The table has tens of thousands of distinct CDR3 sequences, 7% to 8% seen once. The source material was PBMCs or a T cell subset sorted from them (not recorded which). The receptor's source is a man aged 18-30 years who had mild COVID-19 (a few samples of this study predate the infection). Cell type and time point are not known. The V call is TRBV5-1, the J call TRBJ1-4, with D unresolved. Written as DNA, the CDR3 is TGCGCCAGCAGCTTGGGGGCGAACGATATTGAAAAACTGTTTTTT. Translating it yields CASSLGANDIEKLFF.